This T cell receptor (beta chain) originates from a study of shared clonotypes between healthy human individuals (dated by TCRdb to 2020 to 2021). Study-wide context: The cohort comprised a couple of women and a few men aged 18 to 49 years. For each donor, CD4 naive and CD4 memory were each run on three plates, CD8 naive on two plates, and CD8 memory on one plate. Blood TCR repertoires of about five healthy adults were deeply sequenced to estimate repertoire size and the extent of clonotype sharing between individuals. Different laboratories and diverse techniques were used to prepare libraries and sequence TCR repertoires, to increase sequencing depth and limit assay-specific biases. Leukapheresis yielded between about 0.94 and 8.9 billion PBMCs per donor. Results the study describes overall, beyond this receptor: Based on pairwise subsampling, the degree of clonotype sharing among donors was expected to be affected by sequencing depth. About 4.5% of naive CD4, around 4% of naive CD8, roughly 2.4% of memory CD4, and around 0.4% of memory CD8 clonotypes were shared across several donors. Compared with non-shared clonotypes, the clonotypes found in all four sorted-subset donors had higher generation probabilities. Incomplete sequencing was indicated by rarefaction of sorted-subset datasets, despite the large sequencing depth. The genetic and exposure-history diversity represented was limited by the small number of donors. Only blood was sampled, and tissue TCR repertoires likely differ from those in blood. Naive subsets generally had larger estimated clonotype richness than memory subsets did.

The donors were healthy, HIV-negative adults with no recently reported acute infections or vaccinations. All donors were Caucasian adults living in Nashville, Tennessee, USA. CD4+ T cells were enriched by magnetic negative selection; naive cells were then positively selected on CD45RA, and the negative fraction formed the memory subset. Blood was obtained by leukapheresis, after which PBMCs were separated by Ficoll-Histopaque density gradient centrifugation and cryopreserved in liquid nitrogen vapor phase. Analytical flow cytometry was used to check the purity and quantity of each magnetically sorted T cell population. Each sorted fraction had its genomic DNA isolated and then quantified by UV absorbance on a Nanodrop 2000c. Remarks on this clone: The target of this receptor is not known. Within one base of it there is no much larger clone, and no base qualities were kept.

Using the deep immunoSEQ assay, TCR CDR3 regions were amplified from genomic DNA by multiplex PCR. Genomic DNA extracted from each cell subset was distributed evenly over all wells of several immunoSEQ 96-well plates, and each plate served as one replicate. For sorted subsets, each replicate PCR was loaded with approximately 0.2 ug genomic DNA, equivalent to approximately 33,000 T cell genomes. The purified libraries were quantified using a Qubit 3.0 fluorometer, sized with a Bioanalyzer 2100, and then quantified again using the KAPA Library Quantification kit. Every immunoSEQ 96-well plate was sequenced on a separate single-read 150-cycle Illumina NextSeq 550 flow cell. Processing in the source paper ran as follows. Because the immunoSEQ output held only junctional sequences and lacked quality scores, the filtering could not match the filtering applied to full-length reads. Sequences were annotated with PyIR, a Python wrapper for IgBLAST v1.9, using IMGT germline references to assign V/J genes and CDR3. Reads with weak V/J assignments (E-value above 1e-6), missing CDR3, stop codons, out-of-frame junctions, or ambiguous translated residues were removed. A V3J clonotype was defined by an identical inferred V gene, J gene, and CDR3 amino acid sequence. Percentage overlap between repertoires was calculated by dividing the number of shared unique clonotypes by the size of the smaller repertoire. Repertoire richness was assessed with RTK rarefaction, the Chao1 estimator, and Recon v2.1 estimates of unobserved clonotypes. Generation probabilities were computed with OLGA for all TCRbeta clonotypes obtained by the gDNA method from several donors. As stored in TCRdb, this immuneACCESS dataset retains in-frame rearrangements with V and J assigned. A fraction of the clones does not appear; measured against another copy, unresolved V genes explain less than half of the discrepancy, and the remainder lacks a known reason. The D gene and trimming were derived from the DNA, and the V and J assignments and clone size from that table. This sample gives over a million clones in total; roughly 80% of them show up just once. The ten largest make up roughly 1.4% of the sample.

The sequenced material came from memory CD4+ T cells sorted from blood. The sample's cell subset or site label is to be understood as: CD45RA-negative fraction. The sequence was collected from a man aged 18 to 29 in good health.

The CDR3 reads CASSLGNRGYEQYF. The nucleotides read TGTGCCAGCAGCTTAGGTAACAGGGGTTACGAGCAGTACTTC. The receptor chain draws on TRBV7-9 and TRBJ2-5, with 7 bases aligning to TRBD1. The closer fit of TRBJ2-7 to the DNA end suggests the J call may be wrong. Sequences SEHNR (CDR1) and FQNEAQ (CDR2) are obtained from the germline V gene (reference sequence). Its CDR3 holds 14 amino acids, cysteine through phenylalanine. The sequence is cut down to CDR3 DNA, 42 bases in frame from base 1.